This paragraph reports one TCR beta chain. What it recognizes is unknown. Repertoires were generated with immunoSEQ multiplex PCR, while TCRdb's copy carries only in-frame clones and drops some. The table has some 27,000 clones, 80% seen once; the top ten hold approximately 5.4%. The data originate from a study of Siglec-9 on CD8 T cells in melanoma. The V and J ends lost 5 bases and 9 bases respectively, with 23 bases between them. CDR3 size: 16 residues. Germline lookup yields CDR1 SGHAT and CDR2 FQNNGV. Study-level findings and limits: In melanoma tumors, a Siglec-9-marked effector memory CD8+ subset reportedly appeared to accumulate.

Source material: Siglec-9- CD8+ T cells sorted from blood. This clonotype originated in a human donor in good health. The chain has TRBV11-2 and TRBJ2-1; D tentatively reads TRBD1 or TRBD2 (5 bases each). CDR3 amino acids: CASSLIRDPKVSEQFF. The CDR3 nucleotides read TGTGCCAGCAGCCTTATCCGGGACCCTAAGGTTAGTGAGCAGTTCTTC.